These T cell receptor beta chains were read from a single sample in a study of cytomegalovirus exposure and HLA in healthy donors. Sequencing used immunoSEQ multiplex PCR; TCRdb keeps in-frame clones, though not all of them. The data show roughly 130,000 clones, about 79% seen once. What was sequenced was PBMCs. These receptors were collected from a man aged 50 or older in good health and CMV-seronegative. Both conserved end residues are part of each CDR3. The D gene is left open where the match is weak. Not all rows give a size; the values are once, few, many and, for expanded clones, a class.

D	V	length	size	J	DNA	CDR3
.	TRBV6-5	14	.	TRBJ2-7	TGTGCCAGCAGTTTCTCCGGGACACCCCACGAGCAGTACTTC	CASSFSGTPHEQYF
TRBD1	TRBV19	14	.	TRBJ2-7	TGTGCCAGTAGTATGACAGGGCCCAACTACGAGCAGTACTTC	CASSMTGPNYEQYF
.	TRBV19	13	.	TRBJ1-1	TGTGCCAGTAGTATATCAGGGTTCACTGAAGCTTTCTTT	CASSISGFTEAFF
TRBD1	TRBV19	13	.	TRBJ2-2	TGTGCCAGTAGAACACAGGGGGCCGGGGAGCTGTTTTTT	CASRTQGAGELFF
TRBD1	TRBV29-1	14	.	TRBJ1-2	TGCAGCGTTGAATGGACAGGGGCTGGCTATGGCTACACCTTC	CSVEWTGAGYGYTF
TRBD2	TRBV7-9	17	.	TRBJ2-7	TGTGCCAGCAGAAAACAGGGACGCGGGGGGGCCGCTCACGAGCAGTACTTC	CASRKQGRGGAAHEQYF
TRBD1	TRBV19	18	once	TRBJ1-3	TGTGCCAGTAAAGCTGGTTGGGGTCGGCAGGGGGCTGGAAACACCATATATTTT	CASKAGWGRQGAGNTIYF
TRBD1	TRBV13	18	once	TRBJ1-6	TGTGCCAGCAGCTTATCAGGGCTTTCCGGGACAGGGAATTCACCCCTCCACTTT	CASSLSGLSGTGNSPLHF
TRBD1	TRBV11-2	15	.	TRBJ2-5	TGTGCCAGCAGCTTAGTAACAGGGGGCTTTGAGACCCAGTACTTC	CASSLVTGGFETQYF
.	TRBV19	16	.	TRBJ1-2	TGTGCCAGTAGTATCTCTAAGAGGGGAGGAAACTATGGCTACACCTTC	CASSISKRGGNYGYTF
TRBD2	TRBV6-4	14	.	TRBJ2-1	TGTGCCAGCAGTGTTGCGGGGGGGCCTTATGAGCAGTTCTTC	CASSVAGGPYEQFF